This paragraph reports one T cell receptor (beta chain). The sample originates from a study of cytomegalovirus exposure and HLA in healthy donors. Vbeta (60) and Jbeta (13) primers were used in the PCR. Clones were read by immunoSEQ multiplex PCR, and TCRdb kept only the in-frame ones, dropping some. The sample table includes approximately 79,000 clones. Material: PBMCs. This TCR was recovered from a man aged 40-55 years in good health and CMV-seronegative.

The CDR3 is CASSSSGDPSYEQYF. The CDR3 nucleotides read TGTGCCAGCAGCTCCTCAGGGGATCCCTCCTACGAGCAGTACTTC. The chain has TRBV7-9 and TRBJ2-7; maybe TRBD1 (6 bases). The CDR3 sequence is 15 residues long. V lost 4 bases to trimming and J lost 0 bases, with 13 bases between them. Looked up from germline, CDR1 is SEHNR and CDR2 is FQNEAQ (reference sequence).